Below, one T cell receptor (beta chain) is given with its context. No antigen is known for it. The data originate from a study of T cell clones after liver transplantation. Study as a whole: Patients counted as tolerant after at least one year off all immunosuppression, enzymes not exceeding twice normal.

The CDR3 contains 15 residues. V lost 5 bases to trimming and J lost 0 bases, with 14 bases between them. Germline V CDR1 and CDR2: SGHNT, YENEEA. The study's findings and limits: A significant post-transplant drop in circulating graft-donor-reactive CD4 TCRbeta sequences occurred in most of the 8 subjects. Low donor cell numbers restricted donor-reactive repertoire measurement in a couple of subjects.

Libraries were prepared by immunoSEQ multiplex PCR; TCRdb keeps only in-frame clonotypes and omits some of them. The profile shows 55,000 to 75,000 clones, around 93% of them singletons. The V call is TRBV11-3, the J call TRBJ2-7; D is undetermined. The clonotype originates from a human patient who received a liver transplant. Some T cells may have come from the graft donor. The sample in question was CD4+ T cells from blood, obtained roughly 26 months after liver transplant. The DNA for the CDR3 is TGTGCCAGCAGCATCGGACGCGCGAGCTCCTACGAGCAGTACTTC. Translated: CASSIGRASSYEQYF.